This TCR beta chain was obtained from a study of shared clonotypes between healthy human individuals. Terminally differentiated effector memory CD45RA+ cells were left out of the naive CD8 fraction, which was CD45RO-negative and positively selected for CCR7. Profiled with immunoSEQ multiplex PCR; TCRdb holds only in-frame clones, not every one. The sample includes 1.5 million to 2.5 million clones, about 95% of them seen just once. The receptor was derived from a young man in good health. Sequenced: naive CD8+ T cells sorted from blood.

The CDR3 is CASSPLRGPGELFF. The DNA for the CDR3 is TGTGCCAGCAGTCCGTTGAGGGGGCCTGGGGAGCTGTTTTTT. V gene TRBV9 combines with J gene TRBJ2-2; 7 bases agree with TRBD1. The CDR3 length is 14 residues. The V gene's germline CDR1 is SGDLS and CDR2 YYNGEE. The trim removed 5 bases at V and 8 bases at J, leaving 9 bases unmatched.